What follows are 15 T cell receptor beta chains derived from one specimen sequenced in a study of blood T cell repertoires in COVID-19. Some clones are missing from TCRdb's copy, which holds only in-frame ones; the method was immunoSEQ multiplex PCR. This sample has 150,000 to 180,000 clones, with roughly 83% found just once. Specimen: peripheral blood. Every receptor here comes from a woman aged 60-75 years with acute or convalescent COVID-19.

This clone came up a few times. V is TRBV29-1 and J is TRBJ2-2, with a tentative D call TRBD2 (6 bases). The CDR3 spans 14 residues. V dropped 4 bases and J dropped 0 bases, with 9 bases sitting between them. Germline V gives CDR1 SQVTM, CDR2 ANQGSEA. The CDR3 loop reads CSVAWGANTGELFF. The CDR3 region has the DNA TGCAGCGTTGCCTGGGGGGCGAACACCGGGGAGCTGTTTTTT.

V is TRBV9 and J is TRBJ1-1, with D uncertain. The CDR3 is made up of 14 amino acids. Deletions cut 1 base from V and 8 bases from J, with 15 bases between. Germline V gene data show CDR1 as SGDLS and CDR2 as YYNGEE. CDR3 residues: CASSVSPNSWEAFF. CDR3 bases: TGTGCCAGCAGCGTATCCCCTAACTCGTGGGAAGCTTTCTTT.

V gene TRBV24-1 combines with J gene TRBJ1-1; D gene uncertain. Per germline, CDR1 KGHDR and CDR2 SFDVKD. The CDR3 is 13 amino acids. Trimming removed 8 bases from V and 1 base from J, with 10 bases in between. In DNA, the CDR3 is TGTGCCACCAAACCCCGAGAGAACACTGAAGCTTTCTTT. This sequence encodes CATKPRENTEAFF.

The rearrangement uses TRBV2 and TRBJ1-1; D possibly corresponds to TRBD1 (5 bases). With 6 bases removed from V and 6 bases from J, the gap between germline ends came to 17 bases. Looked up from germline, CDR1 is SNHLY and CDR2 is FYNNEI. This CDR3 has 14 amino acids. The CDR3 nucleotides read TGTGCCAGCAGCCCTCTCTACAGGTACCCTGAAGCTTTCTTT. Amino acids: CASSPLYRYPEAFF.

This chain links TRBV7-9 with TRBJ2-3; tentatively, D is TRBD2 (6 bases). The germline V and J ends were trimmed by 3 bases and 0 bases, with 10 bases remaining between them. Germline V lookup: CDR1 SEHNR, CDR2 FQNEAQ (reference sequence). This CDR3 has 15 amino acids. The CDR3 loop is CASSLLGTSTDTQYF. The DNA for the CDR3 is TGTGCCAGCAGCTTGCTTGGGACTAGCACAGATACGCAGTATTTT.

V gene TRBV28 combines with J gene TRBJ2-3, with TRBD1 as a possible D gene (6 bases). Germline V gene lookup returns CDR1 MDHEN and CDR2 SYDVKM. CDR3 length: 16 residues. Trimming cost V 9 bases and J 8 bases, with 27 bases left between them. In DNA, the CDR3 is TGTGCCAGTGCCCAGGGGCGTCGACTAACCGGGTTTACGCAGTATTTT. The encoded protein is CASAQGRRLTGFTQYF.

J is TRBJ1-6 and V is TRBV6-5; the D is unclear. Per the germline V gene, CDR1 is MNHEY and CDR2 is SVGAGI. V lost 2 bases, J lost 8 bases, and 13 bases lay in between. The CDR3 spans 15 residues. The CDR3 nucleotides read TGTGCCAGCAGTTACGGTCTGCAATCGGATTCACCCCTCCACTTT. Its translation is CASSYGLQSDSPLHF.

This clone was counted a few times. The chain's CDR3 is CASSLGQVRSPLHF. The DNA for the CDR3 is TGTGCCAGCAGCCTCGGACAGGTTCGCTCACCCCTCCACTTT. This chain links TRBV3-1 (or the pseudogene TRBV3-2) with TRBJ1-6; 7 nucleotides align to TRBD1. Germline values: CDR1 LGHDT, CDR2 YNNKEL (reference sequence). The CDR3 has 14 residues. The ends lost 4 bases at V and 10 bases at J; junction bases unmatched: 7.

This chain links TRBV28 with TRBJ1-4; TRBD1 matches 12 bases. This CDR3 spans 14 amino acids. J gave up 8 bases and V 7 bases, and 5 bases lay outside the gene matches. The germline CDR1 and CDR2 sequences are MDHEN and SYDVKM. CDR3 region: CASTSGQGAEKLFF. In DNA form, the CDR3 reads TGTGCCAGCACCTCGGGACAGGGGGCGGAAAAACTGTTTTTT.

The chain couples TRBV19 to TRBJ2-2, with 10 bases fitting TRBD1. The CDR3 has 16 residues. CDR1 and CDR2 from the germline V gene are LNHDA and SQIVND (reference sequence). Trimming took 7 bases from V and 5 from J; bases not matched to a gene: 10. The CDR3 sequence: CASKVPGQGKTGELFF. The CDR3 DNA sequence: TGTGCCAGTAAGGTCCCGGGACAGGGGAAAACCGGGGAGCTGTTTTTT.

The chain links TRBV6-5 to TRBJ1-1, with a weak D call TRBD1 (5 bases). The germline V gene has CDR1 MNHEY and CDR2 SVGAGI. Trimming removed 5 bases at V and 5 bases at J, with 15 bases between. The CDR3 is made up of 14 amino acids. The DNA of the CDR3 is TGTGCCAGCAGTATTACGGGGGGTGGGACTGAAGCTTTCTTT. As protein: CASSITGGGTEAFF.

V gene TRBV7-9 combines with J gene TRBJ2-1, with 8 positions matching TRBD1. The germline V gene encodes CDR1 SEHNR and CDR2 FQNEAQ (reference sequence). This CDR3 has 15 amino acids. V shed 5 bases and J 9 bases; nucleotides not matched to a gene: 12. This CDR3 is CASSRADRVRGEQFF. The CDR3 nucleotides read TGTGCCAGCAGCCGAGCGGACAGGGTAAGGGGTGAGCAGTTCTTC. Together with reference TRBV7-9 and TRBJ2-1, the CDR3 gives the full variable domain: DTGVSQNPRHKITKRGQNVTFRCDPISEHNRLYWYRQTLGQGPEFLTYFQNEAQLEKSRLLSDRFSAERPKGSFSTLEIQRTEQGDSAMYLCASSRADRVRGEQFFGPGTRLTVL.

The CDR3 DNA sequence: TGTGCCAGCAGGGGACAGCACAATCAGCCCCAGCATTTT. This codes for CASRGQHNQPQHF. V usage is TRBV2 and J usage is TRBJ1-5; 7 bases are a match to TRBD1. V lost 6 bases and J lost 3; bases outside the gene matches: 2. Germline V gives CDR1 SNHLY, CDR2 FYNNEI. The CDR3 runs 13 residues.

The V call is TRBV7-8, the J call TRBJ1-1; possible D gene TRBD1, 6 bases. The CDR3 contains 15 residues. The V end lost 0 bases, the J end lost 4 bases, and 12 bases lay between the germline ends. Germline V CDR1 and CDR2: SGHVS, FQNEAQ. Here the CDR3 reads CASSLALGAVTEAFF. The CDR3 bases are TGTGCCAGCAGCTTAGCGTTGGGGGCGGTCACTGAAGCTTTCTTT.

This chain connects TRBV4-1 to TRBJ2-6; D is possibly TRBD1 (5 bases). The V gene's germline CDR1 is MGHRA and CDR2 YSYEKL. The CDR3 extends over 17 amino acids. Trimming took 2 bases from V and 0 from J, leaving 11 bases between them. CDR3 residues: CASSQPPTGSGANVLTF. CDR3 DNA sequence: TGCGCCAGCAGCCAACCTCCCACAGGCTCTGGGGCCAACGTCCTGACTTTC.